This record looks at one T cell receptor (beta chain) sequence and its context. The CDR3 is 15 residues long. With 0 bases removed from V and 6 bases from J, the gap between germline ends came to 12 bases. CDR1 and CDR2 from the germline V gene are SGHDT and YYEEEE. This record comes from a study of technical replicates of blood from a handful of donors. TCRdb's table, derived via immunoSEQ multiplex PCR, lists solely in-frame clones and lacks some. The top ten hold around 3.9% of the sample, which has about 81,000 clones, 81% seen once. The sequenced sample was PBMCs. The V and J genes are TRBV5-6 and TRBJ2-2, with D possibly matching TRBD2 (6 bases). The clonotype was recovered from a human donor in good health. Some clones in this sample may be carry-over from other donors' samples. The CDR3 DNA reads as TGTGCCAGCAGCTTGGAGGGGACTCTTTCCGGGGAGCTGTTTTTT. Its translation is CASSLEGTLSGELFF.